A selection of T cell receptor beta chains follows, all from one sample in a study of control samples from healthy donors and cancer patients. Sequencing was performed with immunoSEQ multiplex PCR; in TCRdb, only in-frame clones are kept and a portion is missing. The data show fewer than 150,000 clones, approximately 90% seen once. The material sequenced was blood. Receptor source: a woman aged 18-35 years in good health. CDR3s include the opening cysteine and the closing phenylalanine or tryptophan. The D gene is left open where the match is weak. For some rows the clone size is stated as once, few or many, or as a class when expanded; others skip it.

TRBJ1-1,-,TRBV5-6,TRBD1,TGTGCCAGCAGCCCGACAGGGGGAGGGACTGAAGCTTTCTTT,CASSPTGGGTEAFF
TRBJ2-5,once,TRBV4-1,TRBD2,TGCGCCAGCAGCCAAGAACCCCTAGCGGTCACGATCCAGTACTTC,CASSQEPLAVTIQYF
TRBJ2-2,-,TRBV24-1,-,TGTGCCACCAGTGTCGGAGCGAACACCGGGGAGCTGTTTTTT,CATSVGANTGELFF
TRBJ2-2,-,TRBV6-6,-,TGTGCCAGCAGTTATGGACGGCCTTCTAACACCGGGGAGCTGTTTTTT,CASSYGRPSNTGELFF
TRBJ2-5,-,TRBV19,-,TGTGCCAGTAGTATAGCCCTCCCAATCGGGACAAACCAAGAGACCCAGTACTTC,CASSIALPIGTNQETQYF
TRBJ1-1,-,TRBV11-2,-,TGTGCCAGCAGCTTCTGGGGGAGTCCTGAAGCTTTCTTT,CASSFWGSPEAFF
TRBJ1-2,-,TRBV19,-,TGTGCCAGTAGCAGGACAGCCACCCTTAACTATGGCTACACCTTC,CASSRTATLNYGYTF
TRBJ2-1,-,TRBV6-5,TRBD2,TGTGCCAGCAGCCAAGGACTAGCGGGAGCGCAGTTCTTC,CASSQGLAGAQFF
TRBJ1-1,once,TRBV5-6,-,TGTGCCAGCAGCTTGGACCCCGGGGCTTTCACTGAAGCTTTCTTT,CASSLDPGAFTEAFF
TRBJ2-5,-,TRBV27,-,TGTGCCAGCAGAGCCCTCTTCGGGTGGGGGGATGAGACCCAGTACTTC,CASRALFGWGDETQYF
TRBJ1-2,-,TRBV2,TRBD1,TGTGCCAGCAGTGACCCTACAGGGGGCTATGGCTACACCTTC,CASSDPTGGYGYTF
TRBJ2-1,-,TRBV28,-,TGTGCCAGCAGAAAACCGCCTCACAGGGTTTCGTTCTTC,CASRKPPHRVSFF
TRBJ2-7,-,TRBV7-2,-,TGTGCCAGCAGCTTAACGTGGGGGGAGGAGCAGTACTTC,CASSLTWGEEQYF
TRBJ2-1,-,TRBV13,TRBD2,TGTGCCAGCAGCAAACGAATAGCGGGAGGGCCGGGTGAGCAGTTCTTC,CASSKRIAGGPGEQFF
TRBJ2-3,-,TRBV7-2,TRBD2,TGTGCCAGCAGCCTTCAGACTAGCTCCGGGAGCACAGATACGCAGTATTTT,CASSLQTSSGSTDTQYF
TRBJ2-7,-,TRBV28,-,TGTGCCAGCAGTTTAGGACAGCCTGGACCCTACGAGCAGTACTTC,CASSLGQPGPYEQYF
TRBJ2-5,-,TRBV3-1/TRBV3-2,-,TGTGCCAGCACCCCATTTTTCCCAGGCCAAGAGACCCAGTACTTC,CASTPFFPGQETQYF
TRBJ2-2,-,TRBV7-2,TRBD1,TGTGCCAGCAGCGGGGACAGGGGAGGTACCGGGGAGCTGTTTTTT,CASSGDRGGTGELFF
TRBJ2-7,few,TRBV11-2,TRBD1,TGTGCCAGCAGCAAAGAAGGACAGGGGACCTACGAGCAGTACTTC,CASSKEGQGTYEQYF
TRBJ1-4,-,TRBV28,-,TGTGCCAGCAGTTCACAGGAAACAACTAATGAAAAACTGTTTTTT,CASSSQETTNEKLFF
TRBJ2-3,-,TRBV4-3,-,TGCGCCAGCAGCCAAGCCGGTCGGGGCCCAAGCACAGATACGCAGTATTTT,CASSQAGRGPSTDTQYF
TRBJ2-3,-,TRBV10-3,TRBD2,TGTGCCATCAGTGACATCAATCCTAGCGGGGTTAGCACAGATACGCAGTATTTT,CAISDINPSGVSTDTQYF
TRBJ2-7,-,TRBV5-6,TRBD1,TGTGCCAGCAGCCGGACAGGGGCCCCCTACGAGCAGTACTTC,CASSRTGAPYEQYF
TRBJ2-3,few,TRBV15,-,TGTGCCACCACTCCAGACGGGGCACCGGGTACAGATACGCAGTATTTT,CATTPDGAPGTDTQYF
TRBJ1-2,-,TRBV30,-,TGTGCCTGGAGTTCAGGATTATTCGGCTACACCTTC,CAWSSGLFGYTF
TRBJ2-1,-,TRBV24-1,-,TGTGCCACCAGTCACAGGGTGGATGAGCAGTTCTTC,CATSHRVDEQFF
TRBJ2-5,-,TRBV5-1,-,TGCGCCAGCAGCTTGATGAGGGGTGGGACCCAGTACTTC,CASSLMRGGTQYF
TRBJ2-2,-,TRBV5-1,TRBD2,TGCGCCAGCAGCCCTAGCTTAGCGGGAGGCACCACCGGGGAGCTGTTTTTT,CASSPSLAGGTTGELFF
TRBJ1-2,-,TRBV19,-,TGTGCCAGTAGTATAGACGGCTATGGCTACACCTTC,CASSIDGYGYTF
TRBJ2-5,once,TRBV24-1,-,TGTGCCACCAGTGAAACGAACAAGCAAGAGACCCAGTACTTC,CATSETNKQETQYF
TRBJ1-2,-,TRBV30,TRBD1,TGTGCCTGGAGGAAATTGGGGACAGGGACAAAGGGTGGCTACACCTTC,CAWRKLGTGTKGGYTF
TRBJ2-1,few,TRBV7-2,-,TGTGCCAGCAGCTTAGGACTGGGAGTGGGGTACAATGAGCAGTTCTTC,CASSLGLGVGYNEQFF
TRBJ2-7,-,TRBV28,TRBD1,TGTGCCAGCAGCCCCTTTGGGACAGGGGGCTCCTACGAGCAGTACTTC,CASSPFGTGGSYEQYF
TRBJ2-5,-,TRBV9,-,TGTGCCAGCAGCGGGCGGAAACAAGAGACCCAGTACTTC,CASSGRKQETQYF
TRBJ1-4,-,TRBV28,TRBD1,TGTGCCAGCAGTCCGGGACAGCCCAATGAAAAACTGTTTTTT,CASSPGQPNEKLFF
TRBJ2-5,-,TRBV10-3,TRBD2,TGTGCCATCACGCGGGAGGGAGAAGAGACCCAGTACTTC,CAITREGEETQYF
TRBJ1-4,-,TRBV7-6,-,TGTGCCAGCAGCTTTGGGGGGGGGAGAGGTGAAAAACTGTTTTTT,CASSFGGGRGEKLFF
TRBJ2-5,-,TRBV5-5,-,TGTGCCAGCAGCTTACGGACAGCCCAAGAGACCCAGTACTTC,CASSLRTAQETQYF
TRBJ1-5,-,TRBV5-4,-,TGTGCCAGCAGCTCCAATCCGAATCAGCCCCAGCATTTT,CASSSNPNQPQHF
TRBJ2-7,few,TRBV7-2,TRBD2,TGTGCCAGCAGCACAGCGGGGTCCCCGGGGTACGAGCAGTACTTC,CASSTAGSPGYEQYF
TRBJ2-1,-,TRBV28,TRBD1,TGTGCCAGCAGTCCCATTGGACAGGCTAGGAATGAGCAGTTCTTC,CASSPIGQARNEQFF
TRBJ2-7,-,TRBV7-6,TRBD1,TGTGCCAGCAGCTATCACCTCGCCGGGACAGGAGCCGCCTACGAGCAGTACTTC,CASSYHLAGTGAAYEQYF
TRBJ2-1,-,TRBV7-2,-,TGTGCCAGCAGCTTGCAGACTCGCTCCTACAATGAGCAGTTCTTC,CASSLQTRSYNEQFF
TRBJ1-2,once,TRBV19,-,TGTGCCAGTAGTATTAGGTATAGATCTCATGGCTACACCTTC,CASSIRYRSHGYTF
TRBJ1-3,-,TRBV7-9,-,TGTGCCAGCAGCCCCGCCTCTGGAAACACCATATATTTT,CASSPASGNTIYF
TRBJ1-3,-,TRBV7-2,-,TGTGCCAGCAGCTTAGCCGACCAGACCACCATATATTTT,CASSLADQTTIYF
TRBJ2-3,-,TRBV5-4,TRBD2,TGTGCCAGCAGCTTAAGCGGGGGGGGCTTGTATACGCAGTATTTT,CASSLSGGGLYTQYF
TRBJ2-6,-,TRBV9,TRBD2,TGTGCCAGCAGCGTAGGGACTAGCGGGAGGGGGAGGGCGGGGGCCAACGTCCTGACTTTC,CASSVGTSGRGRAGANVLTF
TRBJ1-4,-,TRBV28,TRBD1,TGTGCCAGCAGCTGGACAGGGACTAATGAAAAACTGTTTTTT,CASSWTGTNEKLFF
TRBJ1-2,-,TRBV5-6,TRBD1,TGTGCCAGCAGCTTGGGACAGGGTATGGGTGGCTACACCTTC,CASSLGQGMGGYTF
TRBJ2-2,-,TRBV28,-,TGTGCCAGCAGTTCGCCCCACTGGGGAACCGGGGAGCTGTTTTTT,CASSSPHWGTGELFF
TRBJ1-1,-,TRBV30,TRBD1,TGTGCCTGGAACACCGGGACAGGGGACACTGAAGCTTTCTTT,CAWNTGTGDTEAFF